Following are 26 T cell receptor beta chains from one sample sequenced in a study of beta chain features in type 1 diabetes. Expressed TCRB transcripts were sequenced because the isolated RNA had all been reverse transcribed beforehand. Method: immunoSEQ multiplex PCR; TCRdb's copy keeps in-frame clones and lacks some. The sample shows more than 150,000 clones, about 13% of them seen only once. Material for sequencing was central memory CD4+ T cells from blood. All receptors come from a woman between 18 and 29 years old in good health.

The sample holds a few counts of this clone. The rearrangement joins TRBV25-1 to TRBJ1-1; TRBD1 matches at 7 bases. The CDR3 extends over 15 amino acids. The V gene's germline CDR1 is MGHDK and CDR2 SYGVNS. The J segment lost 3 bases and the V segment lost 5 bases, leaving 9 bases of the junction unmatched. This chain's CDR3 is CASSKNDRVHTEAFF. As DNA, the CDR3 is TGTGCCAGCAGTAAAAATGACAGGGTACACACTGAAGCTTTCTTT.

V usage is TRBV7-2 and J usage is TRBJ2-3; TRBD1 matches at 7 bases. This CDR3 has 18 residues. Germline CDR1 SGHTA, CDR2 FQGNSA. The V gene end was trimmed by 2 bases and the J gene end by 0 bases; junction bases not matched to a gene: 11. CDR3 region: CASSLIGTESISTDTQYF. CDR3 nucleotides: TGTGCCAGCAGCTTAATAGGGACAGAGAGTATTAGCACAGATACGCAGTATTTT.

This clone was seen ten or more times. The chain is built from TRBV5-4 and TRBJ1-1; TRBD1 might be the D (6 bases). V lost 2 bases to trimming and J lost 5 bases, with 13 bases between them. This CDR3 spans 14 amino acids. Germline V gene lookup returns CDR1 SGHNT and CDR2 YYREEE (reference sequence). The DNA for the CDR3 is TGTGCCAGCAGCTTCACAGGGAGGGGAACTGAAGCTTTCTTT. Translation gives CASSFTGRGTEAFF.

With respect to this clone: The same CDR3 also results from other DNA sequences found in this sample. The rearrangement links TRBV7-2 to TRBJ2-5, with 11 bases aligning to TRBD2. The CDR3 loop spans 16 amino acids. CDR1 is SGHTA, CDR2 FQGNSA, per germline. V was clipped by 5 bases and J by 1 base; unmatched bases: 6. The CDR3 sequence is CASSLTSGRTQETQYF. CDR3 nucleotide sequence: TGTGCCAGCAGCCTAACTAGCGGGAGAACCCAAGAGACCCAGTACTTC. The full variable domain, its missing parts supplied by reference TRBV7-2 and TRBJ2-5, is GAGVSQSPSNKVTEKGKDVELRCDPISGHTALYWYRQSLGQGLEFLIYFQGNSAPDKSGLPSDRFSAERTGGSVSTLTIQRTQQEDSAVYLCASSLTSGRTQETQYFGPGTRLLVL.

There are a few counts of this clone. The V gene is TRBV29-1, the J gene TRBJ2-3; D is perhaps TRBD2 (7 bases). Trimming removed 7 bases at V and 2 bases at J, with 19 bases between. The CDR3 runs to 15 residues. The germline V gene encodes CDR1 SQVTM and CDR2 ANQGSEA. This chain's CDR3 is CSARPSGGYTDTQYF. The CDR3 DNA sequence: TGCAGCGCCCGCCCTTCGGGGGGCTACACAGATACGCAGTATTTT.

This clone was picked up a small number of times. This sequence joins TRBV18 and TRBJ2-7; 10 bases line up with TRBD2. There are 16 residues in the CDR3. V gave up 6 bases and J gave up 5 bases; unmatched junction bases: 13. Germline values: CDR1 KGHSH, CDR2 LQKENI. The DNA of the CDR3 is TGTGCCAGCTCCCCTTCGGAACTAGCGGGACGTAACGAGCAGTACTTC. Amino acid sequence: CASSPSELAGRNEQYF.

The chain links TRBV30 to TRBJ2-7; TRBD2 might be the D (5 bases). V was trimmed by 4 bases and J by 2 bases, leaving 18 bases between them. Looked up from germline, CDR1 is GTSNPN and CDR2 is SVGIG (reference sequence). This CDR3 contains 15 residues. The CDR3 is CAWNRRGLAAYEQYF. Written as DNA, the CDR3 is TGTGCCTGGAACCGTAGAGGTCTAGCCGCCTACGAGCAGTACTTC.

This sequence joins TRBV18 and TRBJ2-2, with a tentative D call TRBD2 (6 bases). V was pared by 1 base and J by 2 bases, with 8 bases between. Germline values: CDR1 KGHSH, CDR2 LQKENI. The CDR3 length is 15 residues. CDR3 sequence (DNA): TGTGCCAGCTCACCACTAGCGGAAAACACCGGGGAGCTGTTTTTT. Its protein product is CASSPLAENTGELFF.

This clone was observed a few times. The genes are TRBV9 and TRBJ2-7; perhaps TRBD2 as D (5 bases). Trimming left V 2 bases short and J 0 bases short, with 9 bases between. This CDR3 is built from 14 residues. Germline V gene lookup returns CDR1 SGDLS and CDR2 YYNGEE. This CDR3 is CASSVYGSSYEQYF. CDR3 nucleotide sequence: TGTGCCAGCAGCGTCTATGGGAGCTCCTACGAGCAGTACTTC.

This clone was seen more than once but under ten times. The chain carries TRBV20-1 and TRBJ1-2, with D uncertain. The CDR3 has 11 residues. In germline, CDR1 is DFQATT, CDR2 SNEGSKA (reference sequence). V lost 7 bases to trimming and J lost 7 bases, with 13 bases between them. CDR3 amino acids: CSVQGRGGYTF. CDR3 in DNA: TGCAGTGTCCAAGGGCGGGGTGGCTACACCTTC.

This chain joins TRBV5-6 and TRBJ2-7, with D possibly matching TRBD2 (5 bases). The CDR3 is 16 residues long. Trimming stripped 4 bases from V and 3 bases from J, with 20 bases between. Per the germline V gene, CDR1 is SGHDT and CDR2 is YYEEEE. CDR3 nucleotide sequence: TGTGCCAGCAGCCCCTACGATAGCCGGAGGAGCTACGAGCAGTACTTC. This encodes CASSPYDSRRSYEQYF.

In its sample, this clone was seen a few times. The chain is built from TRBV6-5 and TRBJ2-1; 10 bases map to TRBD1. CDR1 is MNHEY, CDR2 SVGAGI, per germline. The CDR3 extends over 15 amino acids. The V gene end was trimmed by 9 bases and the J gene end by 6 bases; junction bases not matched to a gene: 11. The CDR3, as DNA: TGTGCCAGTCTTTCCCGGGACAGGGGTCGCAATGAGCAGTTCTTC. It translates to CASLSRDRGRNEQFF.

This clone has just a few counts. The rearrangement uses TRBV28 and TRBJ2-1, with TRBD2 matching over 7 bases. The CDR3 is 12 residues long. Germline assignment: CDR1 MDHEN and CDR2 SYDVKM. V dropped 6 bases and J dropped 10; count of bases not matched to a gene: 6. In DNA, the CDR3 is TGTGCCAGCAGCAAAGTACTAGCGGAGCAGTTCTTC. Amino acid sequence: CASSKVLAEQFF.

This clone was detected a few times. CDR3 in DNA: TGCGCCAGCAGCTTGCCGGGAGTCTGGGAGCAGTTCTTC. Residues: CASSLPGVWEQFF. The chain combines TRBV5-1 with TRBJ2-1; D is perhaps TRBD2 (6 bases). Trimming removed 1 base from V and 10 bases from J, with 12 bases in between. This CDR3 has 13 amino acids. Germline loops: CDR1 SGHRS, CDR2 YFSETQ.

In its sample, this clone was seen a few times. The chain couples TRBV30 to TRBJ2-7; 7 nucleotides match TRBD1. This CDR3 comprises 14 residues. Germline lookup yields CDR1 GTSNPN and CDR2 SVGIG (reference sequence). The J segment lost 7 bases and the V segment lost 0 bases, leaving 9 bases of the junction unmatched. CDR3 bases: TGTGCCTGGAGTGTAGGTAGGGGGCGTCAGGAGCAGTACTTC. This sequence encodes CAWSVGRGRQEQYF.

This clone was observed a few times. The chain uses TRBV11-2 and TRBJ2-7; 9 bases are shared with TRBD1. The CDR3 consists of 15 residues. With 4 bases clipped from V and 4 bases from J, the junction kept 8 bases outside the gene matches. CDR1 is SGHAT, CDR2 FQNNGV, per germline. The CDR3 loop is CASSSSGTGLYEQYF. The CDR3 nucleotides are TGTGCCAGCAGCTCATCCGGGACAGGGTTATACGAGCAGTACTTC.

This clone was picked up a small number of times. DNA of the CDR3: TGTGCCAGCAGCGCCCTAGAAAGGGAGACCCAGTACTTC. Amino acid sequence: CASSALERETQYF. The rearrangement uses TRBV9 and TRBJ2-5, with D unclear. V was pared by 3 bases and J by 5 bases, with 11 bases between. In germline, CDR1 is SGDLS, CDR2 YYNGEE. This CDR3 spans 13 amino acids.

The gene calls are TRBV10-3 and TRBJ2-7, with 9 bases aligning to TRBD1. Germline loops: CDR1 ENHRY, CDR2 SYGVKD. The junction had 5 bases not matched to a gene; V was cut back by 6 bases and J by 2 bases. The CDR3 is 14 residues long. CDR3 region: CAIRRTGDAYEQYF. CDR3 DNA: TGTGCCATCAGGAGGACAGGGGACGCCTACGAGCAGTACTTC.

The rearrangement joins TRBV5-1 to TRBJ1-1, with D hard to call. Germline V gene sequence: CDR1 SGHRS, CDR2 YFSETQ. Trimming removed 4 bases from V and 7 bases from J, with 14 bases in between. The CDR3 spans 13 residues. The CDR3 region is CASSNPSEDEAFF. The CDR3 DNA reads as TGCGCCAGCAGCAACCCCTCCGAGGATGAAGCTTTCTTT.

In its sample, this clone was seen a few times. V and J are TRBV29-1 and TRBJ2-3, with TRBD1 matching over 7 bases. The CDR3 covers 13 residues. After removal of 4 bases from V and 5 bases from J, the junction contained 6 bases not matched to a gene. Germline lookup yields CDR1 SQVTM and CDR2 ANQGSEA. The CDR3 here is CSVVRRDRDTQYF. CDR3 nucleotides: TGCAGCGTTGTTCGCCGGGACAGAGATACGCAGTATTTT.

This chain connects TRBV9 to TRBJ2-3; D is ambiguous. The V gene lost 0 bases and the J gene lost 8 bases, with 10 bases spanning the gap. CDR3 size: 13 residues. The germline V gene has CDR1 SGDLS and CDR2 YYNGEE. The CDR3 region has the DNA TGTGCCAGCAGCGTAGAGGCCCCGGGTACGCAGTATTTT. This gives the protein CASSVEAPGTQYF. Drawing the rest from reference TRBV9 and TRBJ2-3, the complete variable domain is DSGVTQTPKHLITATGQRVTLRCSPRSGDLSVYWYQQSLDQGLQFLIQYYNGEERAKGNILERFSAQQFPDLHSELNLSSLELGDSALYFCASSVEAPGTQYFGPGTRLTVL.

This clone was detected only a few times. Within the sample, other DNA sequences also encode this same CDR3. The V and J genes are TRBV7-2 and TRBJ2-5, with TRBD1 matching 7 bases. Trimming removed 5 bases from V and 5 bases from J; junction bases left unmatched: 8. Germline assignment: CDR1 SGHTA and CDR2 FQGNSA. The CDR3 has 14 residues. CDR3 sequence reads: CASSLNRGQETQYF. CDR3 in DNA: TGTGCCAGCAGCCTGAACAGGGGCCAGGAGACCCAGTACTTC.

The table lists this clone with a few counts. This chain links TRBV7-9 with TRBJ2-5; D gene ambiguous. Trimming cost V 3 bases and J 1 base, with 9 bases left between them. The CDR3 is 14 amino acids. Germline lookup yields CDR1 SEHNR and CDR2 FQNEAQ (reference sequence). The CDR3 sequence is CASSFGAFQETQYF. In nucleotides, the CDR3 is TGTGCCAGCAGCTTCGGAGCGTTCCAAGAGACCCAGTACTTC.

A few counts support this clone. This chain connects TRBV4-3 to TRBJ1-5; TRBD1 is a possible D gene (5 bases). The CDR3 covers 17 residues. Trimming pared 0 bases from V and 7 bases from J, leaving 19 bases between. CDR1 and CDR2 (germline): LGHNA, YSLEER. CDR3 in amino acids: CASSQDWGGRAQQPQHF. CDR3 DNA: TGCGCCAGCAGCCAAGACTGGGGCGGCAGGGCACAACAGCCCCAGCATTTT.

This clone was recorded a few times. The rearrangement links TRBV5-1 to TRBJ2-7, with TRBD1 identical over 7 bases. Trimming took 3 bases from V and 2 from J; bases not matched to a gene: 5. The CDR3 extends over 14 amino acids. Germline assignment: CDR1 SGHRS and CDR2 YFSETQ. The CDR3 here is CASSWGQPAYEQYF. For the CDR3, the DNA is TGCGCCAGCAGCTGGGGACAGCCCGCCTACGAGCAGTACTTC.

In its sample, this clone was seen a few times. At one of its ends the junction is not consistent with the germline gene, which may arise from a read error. CDR3 protein: CASSLAGQGETQYF. The CDR3 DNA reads as TGTGCCAGCAGCCTAGCGGGACAGGGGGAGACCCAGTACTTC. The J gene is TRBJ2-5, the V gene TRBV7-9; tentative D call: TRBD1 (10 bases). Germline assignment: CDR1 SEHNR and CDR2 FQNEAQ (reference sequence). This CDR3 spans 14 amino acids. The variable domain in full, with the rest retrieved from reference TRBV7-9 and TRBJ2-5, is DTGVSQNPRHKITKRGQNVTFRCDPISEHNRLYWYRQTLGQGPEFLTYFQNEAQLEKSRLLSDRFSAERPKGSFSTLEIQRTEQGDSAMYLCASSLAGQGETQYFGPGTRLLVL.